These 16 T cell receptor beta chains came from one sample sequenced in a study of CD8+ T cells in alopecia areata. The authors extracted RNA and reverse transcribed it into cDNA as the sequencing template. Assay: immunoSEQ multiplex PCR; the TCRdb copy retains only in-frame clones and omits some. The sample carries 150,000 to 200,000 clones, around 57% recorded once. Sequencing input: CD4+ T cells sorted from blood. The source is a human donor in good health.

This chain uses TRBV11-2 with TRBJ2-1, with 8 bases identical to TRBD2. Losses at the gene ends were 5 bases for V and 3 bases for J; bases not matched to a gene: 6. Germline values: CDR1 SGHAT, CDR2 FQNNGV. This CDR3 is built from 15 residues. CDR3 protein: CASSPGAGGYNEQFF. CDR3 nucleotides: TGTGCCAGCAGCCCAGGTGCGGGGGGCTACAATGAGCAGTTCTTC. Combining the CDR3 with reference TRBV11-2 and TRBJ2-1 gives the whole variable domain EAGVAQSPRYKIIEKRQSVAFWCNPISGHATLYWYQQILGQGPKLLIQFQNNGVVDDSQLPKDRFSAERLKGVDSTLKIQPAKLEDSAVYLCASSPGAGGYNEQFFGPGTRLTVL.

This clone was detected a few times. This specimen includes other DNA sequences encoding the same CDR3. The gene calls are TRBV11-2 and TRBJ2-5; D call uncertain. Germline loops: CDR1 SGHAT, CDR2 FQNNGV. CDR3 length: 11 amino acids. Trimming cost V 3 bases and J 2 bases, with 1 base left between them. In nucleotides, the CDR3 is TGTGCCAGCAGCTTTCAAGAGACCCAGTACTTC. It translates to CASSFQETQYF. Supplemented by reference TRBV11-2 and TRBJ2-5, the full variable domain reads EAGVAQSPRYKIIEKRQSVAFWCNPISGHATLYWYQQILGQGPKLLIQFQNNGVVDDSQLPKDRFSAERLKGVDSTLKIQPAKLEDSAVYLCASSFQETQYFGPGTRLLVL.

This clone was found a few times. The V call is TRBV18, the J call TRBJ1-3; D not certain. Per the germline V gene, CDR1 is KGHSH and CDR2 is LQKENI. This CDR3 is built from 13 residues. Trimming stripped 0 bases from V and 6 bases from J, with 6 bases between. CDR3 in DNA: TGTGCCAGCTCACCACCGTCAGAAAACACCATATATTTT. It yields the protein CASSPPSENTIYF.

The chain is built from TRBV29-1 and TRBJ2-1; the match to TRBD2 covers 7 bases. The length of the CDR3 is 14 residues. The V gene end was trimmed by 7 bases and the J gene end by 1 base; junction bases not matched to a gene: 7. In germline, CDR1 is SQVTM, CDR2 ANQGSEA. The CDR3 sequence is CSAGSSGSYNEQFF. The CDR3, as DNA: TGCAGCGCTGGCTCTAGCGGTTCCTACAATGAGCAGTTCTTC.

CDR3 bases: TGCAGCGTTGCCCGTATGGCTGAAGCTTTCTTT. This sequence encodes CSVARMAEAFF. The chain has TRBV29-1 and TRBJ1-1; D is ambiguous. Per the germline V gene, CDR1 is SQVTM and CDR2 is ANQGSEA. The length of the CDR3 is 11 residues. Trimming stripped 4 bases from V and 6 bases from J, with 9 bases between.

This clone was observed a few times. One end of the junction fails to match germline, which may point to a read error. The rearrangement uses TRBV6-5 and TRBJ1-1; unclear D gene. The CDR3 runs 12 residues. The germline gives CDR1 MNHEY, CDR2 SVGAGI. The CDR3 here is CAISRENTEAFF. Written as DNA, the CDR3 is TGTGCCATCAGTCGGGAGAACACTGAAGCTTTCTTT.

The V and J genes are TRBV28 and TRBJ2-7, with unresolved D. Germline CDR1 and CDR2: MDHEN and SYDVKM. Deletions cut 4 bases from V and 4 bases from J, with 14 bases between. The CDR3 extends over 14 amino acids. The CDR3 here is CASSSRRHRYEQYF. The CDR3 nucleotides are TGTGCCAGCAGTTCCCGGAGACATAGGTACGAGCAGTACTTC.

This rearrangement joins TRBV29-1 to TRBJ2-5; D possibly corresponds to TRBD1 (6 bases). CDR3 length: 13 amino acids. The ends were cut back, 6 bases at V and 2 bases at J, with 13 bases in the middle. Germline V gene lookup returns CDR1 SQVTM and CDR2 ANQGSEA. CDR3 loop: CSVSRDIQETQYF. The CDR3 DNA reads TGCAGCGTGTCCCGGGACATTCAAGAGACCCAGTACTTC.

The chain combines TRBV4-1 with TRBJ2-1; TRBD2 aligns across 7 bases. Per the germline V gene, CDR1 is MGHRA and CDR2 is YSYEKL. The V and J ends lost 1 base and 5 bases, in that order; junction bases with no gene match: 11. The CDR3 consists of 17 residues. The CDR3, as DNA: TGCGCCAGCAGCCAAGTAAGACGCAGCGGGAACCACAATGAGCAGTTCTTC. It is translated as CASSQVRRSGNHNEQFF.

In DNA form, the CDR3 reads TGTGCCTGGGGGGGTTCTAGCGGGATAGACAATGAGCAGTTCTTC. It specifies CAWGGSSGIDNEQFF. This chain joins TRBV30 and TRBJ2-1; 9 bases are shared with TRBD2. Trimming at V came to 5 bases and at J to 5 bases, leaving 10 bases not matched to a gene. CDR3 size: 15 residues. Germline V gene data show CDR1 as GTSNPN and CDR2 as SVGIG (reference sequence).

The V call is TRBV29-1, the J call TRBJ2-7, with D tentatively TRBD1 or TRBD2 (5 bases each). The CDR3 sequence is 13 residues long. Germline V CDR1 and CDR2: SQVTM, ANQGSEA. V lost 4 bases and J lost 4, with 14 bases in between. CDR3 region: CSVGVLEGYEQYF. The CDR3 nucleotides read TGCAGCGTTGGAGTCCTTGAGGGGTACGAGCAGTACTTC.

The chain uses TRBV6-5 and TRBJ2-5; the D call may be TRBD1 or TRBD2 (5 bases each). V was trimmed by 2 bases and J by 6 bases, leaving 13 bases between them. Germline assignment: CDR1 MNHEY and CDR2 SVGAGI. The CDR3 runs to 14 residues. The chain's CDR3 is CASSYPGPRKTQYF. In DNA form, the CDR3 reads TGTGCCAGCAGTTACCCGGGACCGCGGAAGACCCAGTACTTC.

The CDR3 reads CASSYGEGSVGGQFF. In nucleotides, the CDR3 is TGTGCCAGCAGTTACGGGGAGGGTAGCGTCGGAGGGCAGTTCTTC. V is TRBV6-5 and J is TRBJ2-1; TRBD2 agrees at 7 bases. Germline CDR1 is MNHEY and CDR2 is SVGAGI. This CDR3 is 15 amino acids long. The V and J ends lost 2 bases and 12 bases, in that order; junction bases with no gene match: 13.

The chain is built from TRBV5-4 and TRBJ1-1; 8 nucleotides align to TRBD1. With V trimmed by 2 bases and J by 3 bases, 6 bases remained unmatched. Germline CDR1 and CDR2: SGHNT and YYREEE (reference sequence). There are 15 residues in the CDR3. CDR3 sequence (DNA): TGTGCCAGCAGCTTCCGGACAGGGTCCCACACTGAAGCTTTCTTT. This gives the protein CASSFRTGSHTEAFF.

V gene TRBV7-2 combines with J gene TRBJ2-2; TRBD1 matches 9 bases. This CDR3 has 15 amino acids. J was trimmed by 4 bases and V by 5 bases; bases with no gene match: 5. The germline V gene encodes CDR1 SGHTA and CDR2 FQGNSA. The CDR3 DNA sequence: TGTGCCAGCAGCCCCGGACAGGGGACCACCGGGGAGCTGTTTTTT. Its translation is CASSPGQGTTGELFF.

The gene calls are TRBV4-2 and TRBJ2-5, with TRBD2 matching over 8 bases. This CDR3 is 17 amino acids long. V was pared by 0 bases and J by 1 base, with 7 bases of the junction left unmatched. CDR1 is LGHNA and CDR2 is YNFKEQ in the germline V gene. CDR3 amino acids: CASSQDGASGFQETQYF. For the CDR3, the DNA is TGTGCCAGCAGCCAAGACGGGGCTAGCGGGTTCCAAGAGACCCAGTACTTC.